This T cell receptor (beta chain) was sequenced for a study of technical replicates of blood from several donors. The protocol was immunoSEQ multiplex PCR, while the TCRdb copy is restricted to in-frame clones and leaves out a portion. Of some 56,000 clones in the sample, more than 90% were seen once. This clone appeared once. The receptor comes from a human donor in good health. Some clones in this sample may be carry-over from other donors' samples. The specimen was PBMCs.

CDR3 protein: CAWRGSGGQPQHF. DNA of the CDR3: TGTGCCTGGAGGGGGTCTGGAGGACAGCCCCAGCATTTT. The J gene is TRBJ1-5, the V gene TRBV30; D gene unclear. Germline CDR1 is GTSNPN and CDR2 is SVGIG (reference sequence). This CDR3 comprises 13 residues. V lost 3 bases and J lost 7, with 13 bases in between.